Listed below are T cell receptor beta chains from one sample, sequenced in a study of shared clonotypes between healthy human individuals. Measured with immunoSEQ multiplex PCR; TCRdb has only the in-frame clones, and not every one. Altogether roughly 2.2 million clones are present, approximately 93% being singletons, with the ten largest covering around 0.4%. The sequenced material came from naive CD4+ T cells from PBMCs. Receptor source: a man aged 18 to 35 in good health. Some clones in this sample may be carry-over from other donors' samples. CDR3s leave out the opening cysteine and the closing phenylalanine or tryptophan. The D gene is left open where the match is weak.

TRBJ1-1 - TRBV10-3 AIRDTGRTEAF
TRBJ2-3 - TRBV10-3 ATRWGTSDTQY
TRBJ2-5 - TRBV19 ASSLLGGPQETQY
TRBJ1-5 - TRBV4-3 ASSQDWQGLQPQH
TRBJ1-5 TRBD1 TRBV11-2 ASSLKGQGGQPQH
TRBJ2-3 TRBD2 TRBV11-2 ASSLGTSGSLADTQY
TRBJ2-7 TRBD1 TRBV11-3 ASSLAGTGIHEQY
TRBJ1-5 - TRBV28 ASSLGSQPQH
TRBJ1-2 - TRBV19 ASTFPDRVGYGYT
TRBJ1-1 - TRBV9 ASSAQVKNTEAF
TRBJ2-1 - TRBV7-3 ASSLDRGSYNEQF
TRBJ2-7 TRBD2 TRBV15 ATSNSAGRTQGTYEQY
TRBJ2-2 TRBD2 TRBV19 ASTREGGTGELF
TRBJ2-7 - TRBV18 ASSPSGGGRTYEQY
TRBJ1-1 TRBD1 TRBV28 ATYDRGRSPNAF
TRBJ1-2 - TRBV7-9 ASSPGAGNYGYT
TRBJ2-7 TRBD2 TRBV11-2 ASSSWGGVGPYEQY
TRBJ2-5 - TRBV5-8 ASSSPLGTSKVETQY
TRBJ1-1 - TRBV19 ASSRGYRNTEAF
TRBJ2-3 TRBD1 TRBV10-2 ASRPGTGAQDTQY
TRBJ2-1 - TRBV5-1 ASRAGSAGDEQF
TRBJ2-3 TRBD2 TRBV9 ASSGEASGSPTDTQY
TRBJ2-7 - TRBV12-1 ASSFPGSWDYEQY
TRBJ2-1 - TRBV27 ASRDYDEQF
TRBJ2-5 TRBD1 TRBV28 ASSMTGAQETQY
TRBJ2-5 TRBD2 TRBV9 ASSVAGGPETQY
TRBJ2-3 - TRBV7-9 ASSLIYIGHSDTQY
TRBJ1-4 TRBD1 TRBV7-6 ASSPQDRGEKLF
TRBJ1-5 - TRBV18 ASSPNRGGDQPQH
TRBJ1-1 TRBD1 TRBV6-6 ASSYDRGYTEAF
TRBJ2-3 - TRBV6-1 ASGDRGAGGTQY
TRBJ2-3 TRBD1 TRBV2 ASSRDRTTDTQY
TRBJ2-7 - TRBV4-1 ASSQERAGAVYEQY
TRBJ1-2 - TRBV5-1 ASSLSEGGNYGYT